Sequencing of this TCR beta chain was carried out in a study of CD8+ T cells in alopecia areata. This CDR3 has 14 amino acids. The germline V gene encodes CDR1 MNHEY and CDR2 SMNVEV (reference sequence). The V gene end was trimmed by 6 bases and the J gene end by 4 bases; junction bases not matched to a gene: 5. The treatment denotes: oral pan-JAK inhibitor, 5-10 mg twice daily. Investigators isolated RNA and reverse transcribed it into cDNA to act as the sequencing template. Produced via immunoSEQ multiplex PCR; TCRdb's table is partial and in-frame only. The data contain around 140,000 clones, roughly 52% of them singletons. Only a few counts were recorded for this clone.

The sequenced sample was CD8+ T cells sorted from blood, obtained at week 4, from a patient treated with tofacitinib. This chain connects TRBV27 to TRBJ2-1; 8 positions match TRBD2. The clonotype originates from a human donor with alopecia areata. The CDR3 DNA reads as TGTGCCAGCAGCCGACGGGGGGGATACAATGAGCAGTTCTTC. Protein product: CASSRRGGYNEQFF.